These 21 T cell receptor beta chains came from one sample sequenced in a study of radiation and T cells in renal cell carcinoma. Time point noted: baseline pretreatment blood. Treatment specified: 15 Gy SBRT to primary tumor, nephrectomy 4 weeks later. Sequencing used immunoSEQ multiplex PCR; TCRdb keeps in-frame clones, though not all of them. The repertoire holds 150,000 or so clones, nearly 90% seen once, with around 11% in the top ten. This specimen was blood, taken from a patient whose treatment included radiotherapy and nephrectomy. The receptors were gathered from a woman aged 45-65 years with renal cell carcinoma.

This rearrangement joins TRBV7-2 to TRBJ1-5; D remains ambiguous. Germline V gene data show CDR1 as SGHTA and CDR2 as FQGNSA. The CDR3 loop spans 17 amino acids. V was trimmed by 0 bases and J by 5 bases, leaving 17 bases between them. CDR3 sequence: CASSLASDRRTDQPQHF. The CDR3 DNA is TGTGCCAGCAGCTTAGCATCCGATAGGCGAACCGATCAGCCCCAGCATTTT.

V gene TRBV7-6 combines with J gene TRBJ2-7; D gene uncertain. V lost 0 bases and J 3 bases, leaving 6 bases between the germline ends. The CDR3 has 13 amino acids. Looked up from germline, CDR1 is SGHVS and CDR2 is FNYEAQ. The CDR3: CASSLASSYEQYF. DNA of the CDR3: TGTGCCAGCAGCTTAGCTTCCAGCTACGAGCAGTACTTC.

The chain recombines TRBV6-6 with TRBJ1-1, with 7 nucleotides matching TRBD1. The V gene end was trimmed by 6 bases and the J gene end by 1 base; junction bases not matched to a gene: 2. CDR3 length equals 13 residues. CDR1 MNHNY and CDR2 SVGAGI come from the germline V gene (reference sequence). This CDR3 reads CASRGTENTEAFF. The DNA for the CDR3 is TGTGCCAGCAGAGGGACAGAGAACACTGAAGCTTTCTTT.

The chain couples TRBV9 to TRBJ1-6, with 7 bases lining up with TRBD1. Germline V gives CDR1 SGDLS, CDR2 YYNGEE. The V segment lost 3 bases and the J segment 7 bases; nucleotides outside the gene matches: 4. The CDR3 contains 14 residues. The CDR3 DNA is TGTGCCAGCAGCGCGACAGGGAGGAATTCACCCCTCCACTTT. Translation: CASSATGRNSPLHF.

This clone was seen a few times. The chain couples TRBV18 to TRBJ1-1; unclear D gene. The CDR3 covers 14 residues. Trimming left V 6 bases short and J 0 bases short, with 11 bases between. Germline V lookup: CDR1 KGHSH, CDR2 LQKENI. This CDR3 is CASSTTLVNTEAFF. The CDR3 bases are TGTGCCAGCTCGACGACATTGGTGAACACTGAAGCTTTCTTT.

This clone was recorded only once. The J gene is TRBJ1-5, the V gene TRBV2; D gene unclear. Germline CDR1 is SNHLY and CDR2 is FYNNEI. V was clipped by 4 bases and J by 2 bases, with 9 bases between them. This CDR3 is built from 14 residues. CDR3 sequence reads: CASSARVGNQPQHF. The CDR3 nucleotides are TGTGCCAGCAGTGCTCGGGTCGGCAATCAGCCCCAGCATTTT. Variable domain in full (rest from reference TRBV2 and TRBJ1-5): EPEVTQTPSHQVTQMGQEVILRCVPISNHLYFYWYRQILGQKVEFLVSFYNNEISEKSEIFDDQFSVERPDGSNFTLKIRSTKLEDSAMYFCASSARVGNQPQHFGDGTRLSIL.

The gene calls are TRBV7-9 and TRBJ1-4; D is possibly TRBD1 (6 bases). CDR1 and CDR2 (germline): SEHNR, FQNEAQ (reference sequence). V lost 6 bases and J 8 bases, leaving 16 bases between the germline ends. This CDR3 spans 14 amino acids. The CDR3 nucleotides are TGTGCCAGCAGTATCGGGGACATCCCCGAAAAACTGTTTTTT. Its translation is CASSIGDIPEKLFF.

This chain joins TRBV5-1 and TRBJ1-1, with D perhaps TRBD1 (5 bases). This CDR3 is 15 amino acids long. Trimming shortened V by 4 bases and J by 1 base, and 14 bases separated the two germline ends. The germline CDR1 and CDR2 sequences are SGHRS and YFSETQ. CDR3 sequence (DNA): TGCGCCAGCAGCCTTCCCGGGACGGGGAACACTGAAGCTTTCTTT. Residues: CASSLPGTGNTEAFF.

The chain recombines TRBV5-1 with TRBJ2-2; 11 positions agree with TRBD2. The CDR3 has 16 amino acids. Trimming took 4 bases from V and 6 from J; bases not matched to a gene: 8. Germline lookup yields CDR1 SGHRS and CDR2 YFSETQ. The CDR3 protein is CASSLLAGVVPGELFF. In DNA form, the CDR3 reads TGCGCCAGCAGCCTACTAGCGGGGGTTGTTCCCGGGGAGCTGTTTTTT. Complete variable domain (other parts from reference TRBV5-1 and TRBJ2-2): KAGVTQTPRYLIKTRGQQVTLSCSPISGHRSVSWYQQTPGQGLQFLFEYFSETQRNKGNFPGRFSGRQFSNSRSEMNVSTLELGDSALYLCASSLLAGVVPGELFFGEGSRLTVL.

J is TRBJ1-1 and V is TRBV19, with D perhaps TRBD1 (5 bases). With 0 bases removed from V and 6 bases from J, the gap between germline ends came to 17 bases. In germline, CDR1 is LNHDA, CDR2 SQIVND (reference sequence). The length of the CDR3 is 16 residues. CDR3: CASSIEGTAGLAEAFF. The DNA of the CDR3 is TGTGCCAGTAGTATAGAAGGGACGGCGGGTTTAGCTGAAGCTTTCTTT.

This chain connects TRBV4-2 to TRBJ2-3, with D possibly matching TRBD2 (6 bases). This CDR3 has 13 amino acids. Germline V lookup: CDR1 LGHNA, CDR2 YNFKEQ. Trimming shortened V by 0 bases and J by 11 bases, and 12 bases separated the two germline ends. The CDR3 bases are TGTGCCAGCAGCCAAGAGTTGTGGGAGGTGCAGTATTTT. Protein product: CASSQELWEVQYF.

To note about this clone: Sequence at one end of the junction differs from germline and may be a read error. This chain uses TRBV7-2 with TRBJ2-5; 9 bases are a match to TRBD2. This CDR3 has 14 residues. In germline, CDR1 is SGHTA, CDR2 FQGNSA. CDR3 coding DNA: TGTGCCAGCAGCCTAGCGGGGCCCCAAGAGACCCAGTACTTC. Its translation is CASSLAGPQETQYF.

Written as DNA, the CDR3 is TGTGCCAGTAGTATAGCCGGGCGCGGGTTGGAGGAGACCCAGTACTTC. This codes for CASSIAGRGLEETQYF. The chain combines TRBV19 with TRBJ2-5, with D possibly TRBD2 on 5 matching bases. Germline CDR1 is LNHDA and CDR2 is SQIVND (reference sequence). This CDR3 spans 16 amino acids. With 1 base removed from V and 5 bases from J, the gap between germline ends came to 17 bases.

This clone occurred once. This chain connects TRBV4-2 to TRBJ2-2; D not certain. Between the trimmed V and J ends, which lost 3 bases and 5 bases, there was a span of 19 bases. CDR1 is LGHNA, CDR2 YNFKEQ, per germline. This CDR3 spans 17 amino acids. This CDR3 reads CASSQAMGAPRTGELFF. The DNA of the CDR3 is TGTGCCAGCAGCCAGGCTATGGGCGCTCCGAGGACCGGGGAGCTGTTTTTT.

CDR3 protein: CASRDRGYEQYF. CDR3 nucleotide sequence: TGTGCCAGTAGGGACAGGGGCTACGAGCAGTACTTC. The V and J genes are TRBV19 and TRBJ2-7, with 9 bases aligning to TRBD1. J lost 3 bases, V lost 6 bases, and 0 bases had no gene match. There are 12 residues in the CDR3. CDR1 is LNHDA, CDR2 SQIVND, per germline (reference sequence). The whole variable domain, filled in from reference TRBV19 and TRBJ2-7, reads DGGITQSPKYLFRKEGQNVTLSCEQNLNHDAMYWYRQDPGQGLRLIYYSQIVNDFQKGDIAEGYSVSREKKESFPLTVTSAQKNPTAFYLCASRDRGYEQYFGPGTRLTVT.

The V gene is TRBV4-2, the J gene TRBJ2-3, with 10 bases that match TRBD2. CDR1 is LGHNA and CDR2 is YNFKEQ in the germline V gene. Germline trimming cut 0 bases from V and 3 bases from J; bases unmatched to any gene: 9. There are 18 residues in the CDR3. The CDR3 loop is CASSQDHSGGAGTDTQYF. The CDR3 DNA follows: TGTGCCAGCAGCCAAGATCACAGCGGGGGGGCCGGGACAGATACGCAGTATTTT.

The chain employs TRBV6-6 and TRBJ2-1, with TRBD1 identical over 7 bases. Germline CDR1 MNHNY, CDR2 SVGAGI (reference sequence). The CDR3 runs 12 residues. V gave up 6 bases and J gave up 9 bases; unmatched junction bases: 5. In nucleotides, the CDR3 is TGTGCCAGCAGCCCACAGGGGAGTGAGCAGTTCTTC. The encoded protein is CASSPQGSEQFF.

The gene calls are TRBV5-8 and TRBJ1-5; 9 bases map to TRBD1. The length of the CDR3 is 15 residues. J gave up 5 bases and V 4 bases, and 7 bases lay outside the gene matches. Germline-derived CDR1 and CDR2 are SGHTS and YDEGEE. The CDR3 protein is CASSRGRDRDQPQHF. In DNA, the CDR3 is TGTGCCAGCAGCCGAGGCCGGGACAGGGATCAGCCCCAGCATTTT.

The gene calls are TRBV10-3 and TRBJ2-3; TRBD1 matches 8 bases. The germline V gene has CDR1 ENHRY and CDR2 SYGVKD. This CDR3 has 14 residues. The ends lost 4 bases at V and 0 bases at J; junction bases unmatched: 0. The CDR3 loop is CAISAGGSTDTQYF. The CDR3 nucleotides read TGTGCCATCAGTGCAGGGGGCAGCACAGATACGCAGTATTTT.

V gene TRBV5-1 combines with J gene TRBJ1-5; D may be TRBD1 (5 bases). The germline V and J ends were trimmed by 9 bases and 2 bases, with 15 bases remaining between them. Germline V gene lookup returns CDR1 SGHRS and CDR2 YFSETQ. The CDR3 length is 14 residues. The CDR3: CATRAGPGNQPQHF. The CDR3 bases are TGCGCCACCAGGGCGGGGCCCGGCAATCAGCCCCAGCATTTT.

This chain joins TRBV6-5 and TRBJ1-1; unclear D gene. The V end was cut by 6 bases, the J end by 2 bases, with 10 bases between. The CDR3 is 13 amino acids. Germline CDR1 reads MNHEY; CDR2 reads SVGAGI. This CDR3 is CASRVTLNTEAFF. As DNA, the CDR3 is TGTGCCAGCAGGGTTACACTTAACACTGAAGCTTTCTTT.